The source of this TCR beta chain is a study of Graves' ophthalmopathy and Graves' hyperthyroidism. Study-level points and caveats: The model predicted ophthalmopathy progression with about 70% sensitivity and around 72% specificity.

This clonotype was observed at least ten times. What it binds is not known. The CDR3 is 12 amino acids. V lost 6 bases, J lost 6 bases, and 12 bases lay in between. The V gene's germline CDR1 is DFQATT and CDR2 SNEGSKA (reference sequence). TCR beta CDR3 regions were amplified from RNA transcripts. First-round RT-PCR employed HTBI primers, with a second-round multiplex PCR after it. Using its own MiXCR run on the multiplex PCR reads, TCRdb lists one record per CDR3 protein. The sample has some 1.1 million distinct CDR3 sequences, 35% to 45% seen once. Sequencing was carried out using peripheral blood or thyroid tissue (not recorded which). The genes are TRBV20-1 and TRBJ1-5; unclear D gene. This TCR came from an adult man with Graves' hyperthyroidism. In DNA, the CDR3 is TGCAGTGCCCGGGCAGTTAGTCAGCCCCAGCATTTT. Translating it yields CSARAVSQPQHF.